This TCR beta chain is from a study of blood T cell repertoires in COVID-19. For the study at large: Samples of COVID-19 (acute and convalescent) were obtained from the United States, Italy and Spain. PBMCs, B-cell-depleted T cells, or T cells were the source of the cDNA or gDNA that made up the material.

The cohort comprised adults aged about 18 to 100 years residing in approximately 22 US areas. Recovered status in Cohort 3 required two negative PCRs, clearance, or symptom resolution. This CDR3 spans 18 amino acids. V lost 0 bases and J 4 bases, leaving 20 bases between the germline ends. Germline assignment: CDR1 MNHEY and CDR2 SMNVEV (reference sequence). TCRdb keeps only in-frame clones here, not all; method: immunoSEQ multiplex PCR. The table records about 140,000 clones, around 80% of them present only once. The V and J genes are TRBV27 and TRBJ2-3, with no clear D. The sample comprised PBMCs or T cells enriched from blood (not recorded which). This sequence was found in a woman in her forties or fifties who had recovered from COVID-19. CDR3 in DNA: TGTGCCAGCAGTTTATCGTGGTCGGCTAAACCACAGCCAGATACGCAGTATTTT. Translating gives CASSLSWSAKPQPDTQYF.